This TCR beta chain was captured in a study of somatic mutations in cytotoxic T cells in rheumatoid arthritis. Some clones are missing from TCRdb's copy, which holds only in-frame ones; the method was immunoSEQ multiplex PCR. The sample lists roughly 15,000 clones; roughly four fifths were seen once. In regard to this clone: Its antigen is still unknown.

Positive magnetic bead selection isolated CD4+ and CD8+ cells, and flow cytometry checked purity. Study-wide results and limits: The modest underrepresentation of TRBV07 observed in rheumatoid arthritis patients was not subjected to multiple-comparison adjustment. A rise in CD8+ clonality with age was seen in rheumatoid arthritis patients but not in healthy controls.

Germline-derived CDR1 and CDR2 are SGHDT and YYEEEE. The CDR3 runs to 13 residues. The receptor was isolated from an adult with rheumatoid arthritis. The chain recombines TRBV5-6 with TRBJ2-5; no clear D. With the DNA end fitting TRBJ2-7 better, the J assignment may be wrong. Sequenced sample: CD8+ T cells sorted from blood. As DNA, the CDR3 is TGTGCCAGCAGCTTGAGACCGAACTACGAGCAGTACTTC. Its translation: CASSLRPNYEQYF.